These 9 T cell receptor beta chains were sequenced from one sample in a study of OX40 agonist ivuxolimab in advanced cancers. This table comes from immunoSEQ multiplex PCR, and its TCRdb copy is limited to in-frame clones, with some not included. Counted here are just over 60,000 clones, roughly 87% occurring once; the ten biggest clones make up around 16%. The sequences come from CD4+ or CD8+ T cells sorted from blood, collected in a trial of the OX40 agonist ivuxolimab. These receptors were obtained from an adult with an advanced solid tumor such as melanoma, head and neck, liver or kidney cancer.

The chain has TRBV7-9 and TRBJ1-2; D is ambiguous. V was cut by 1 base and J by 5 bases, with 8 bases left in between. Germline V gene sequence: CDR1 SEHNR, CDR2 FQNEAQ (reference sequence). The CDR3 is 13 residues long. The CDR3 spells CASSLGLEYGYTF. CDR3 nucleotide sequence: TGTGCCAGCAGCTTAGGTCTGGAGTATGGCTACACCTTC.

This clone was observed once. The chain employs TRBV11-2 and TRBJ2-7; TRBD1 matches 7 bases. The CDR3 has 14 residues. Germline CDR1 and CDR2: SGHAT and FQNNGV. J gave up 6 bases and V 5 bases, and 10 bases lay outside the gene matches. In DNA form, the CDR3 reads TGTGCCAGCAGCGCACAGACAGGGAGAGGCGAGCAGTACTTC. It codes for CASSAQTGRGEQYF.

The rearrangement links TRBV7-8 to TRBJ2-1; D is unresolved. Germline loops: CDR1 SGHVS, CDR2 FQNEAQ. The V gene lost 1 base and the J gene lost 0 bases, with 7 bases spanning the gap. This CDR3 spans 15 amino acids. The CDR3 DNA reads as TGTGCCAGCAGCTTAGGCGTCCCCTCCTACAATGAGCAGTTCTTC. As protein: CASSLGVPSYNEQFF.

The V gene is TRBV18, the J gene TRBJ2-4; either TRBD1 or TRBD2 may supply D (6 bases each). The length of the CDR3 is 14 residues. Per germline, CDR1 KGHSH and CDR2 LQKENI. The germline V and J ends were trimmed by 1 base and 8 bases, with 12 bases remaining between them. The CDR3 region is CASSPRSGEDIQYF. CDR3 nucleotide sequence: TGTGCCAGCTCACCACGGTCAGGGGAGGACATTCAGTACTTC.

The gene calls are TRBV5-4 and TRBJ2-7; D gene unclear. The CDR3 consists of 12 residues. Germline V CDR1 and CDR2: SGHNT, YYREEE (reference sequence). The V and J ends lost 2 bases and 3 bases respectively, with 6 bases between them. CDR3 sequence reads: CASSFSNYEQYF. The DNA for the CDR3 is TGTGCCAGCAGCTTCTCTAACTACGAGCAGTACTTC.

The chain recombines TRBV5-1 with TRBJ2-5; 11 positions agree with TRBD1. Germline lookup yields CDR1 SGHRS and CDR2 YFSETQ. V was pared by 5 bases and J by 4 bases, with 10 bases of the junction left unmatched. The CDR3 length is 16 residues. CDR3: CASRQTGTGGGETQYF. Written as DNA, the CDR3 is TGCGCCAGCAGACAGACCGGGACAGGGGGAGGAGAGACCCAGTACTTC.

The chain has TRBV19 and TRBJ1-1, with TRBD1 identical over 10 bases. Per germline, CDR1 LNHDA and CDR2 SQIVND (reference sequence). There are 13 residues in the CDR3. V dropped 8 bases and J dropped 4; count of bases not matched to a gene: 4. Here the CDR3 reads CASGDRGVTEAFF. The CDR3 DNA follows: TGTGCCAGTGGGGACAGGGGAGTCACTGAAGCTTTCTTT. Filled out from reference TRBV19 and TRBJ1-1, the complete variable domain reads DGGITQSPKYLFRKEGQNVTLSCEQNLNHDAMYWYRQDPGQGLRLIYYSQIVNDFQKGDIAEGYSVSREKKESFPLTVTSAQKNPTAFYLCASGDRGVTEAFFGQGTRLTVV.

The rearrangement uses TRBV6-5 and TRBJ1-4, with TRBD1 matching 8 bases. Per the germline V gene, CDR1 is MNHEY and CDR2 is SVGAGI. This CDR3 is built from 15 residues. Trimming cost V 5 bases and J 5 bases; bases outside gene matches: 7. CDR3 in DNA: TGTGCCAGCAGTAAAAAGACAGGGGAAAATGAAAAACTGTTTTTT. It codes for CASSKKTGENEKLFF.

The CDR3: CASSPRTSSTDTQYF. CDR3 DNA sequence: TGCGCCAGCAGCCCCAGGACTAGCTCCACAGATACGCAGTATTTT. The chain recombines TRBV5-1 with TRBJ2-3; 8 bases align to TRBD2. J lost 2 bases, V lost 4 bases, and 6 bases had no gene match. The CDR3 runs 15 residues. Germline values: CDR1 SGHRS, CDR2 YFSETQ.